The 24 T cell receptor beta chains in this list originate from one sample, sequenced in a study of cytotoxic CD8 clonotypes in ibrutinib-treated CLL. Sequencing used immunoSEQ multiplex PCR; TCRdb keeps in-frame clones, though not all of them. Of 300,000 to 400,000 clones in the sample, 67% were seen once. The input for sequencing was PBMCs, taken after 36 months of ibrutinib treatment. These TCRs come from a human donor with chronic lymphocytic leukemia.

The genes are TRBV7-2 and TRBJ2-2; 7 positions agree with TRBD1. V shed 1 base, J shed 1 base, and the junction held 6 bases outside the gene matches. This CDR3 spans 17 amino acids. Germline V gene sequence: CDR1 SGHTA, CDR2 FQGNSA. CDR3 nucleotide sequence: TGTGCCAGCAGCTTAGGTGCTTGGACAGGGAACACCGGGGAGCTGTTTTTT. Amino acid sequence: CASSLGAWTGNTGELFF.

The V call is TRBV2, the J call TRBJ2-6; tentative D call: TRBD1 (5 bases). CDR3 length: 15 amino acids. V was clipped by 8 bases and J by 1 base, with 12 bases between them. CDR1 SNHLY and CDR2 FYNNEI come from the germline V gene. CDR3 sequence reads: CASSTQGSGANVLTF. CDR3 bases: TGTGCCAGCTCGACTCAGGGATCTGGGGCCAACGTCCTGACTTTC. Looking up the rest from reference TRBV2 and TRBJ2-6 gives the full variable domain: EPEVTQTPSHQVTQMGQEVILRCVPISNHLYFYWYRQILGQKVEFLVSFYNNEISEKSEIFDDQFSVERPDGSNFTLKIRSTKLEDSAMYFCASSTQGSGANVLTFGAGSRLTVL.

As DNA, the CDR3 is TGTGCCAGCATGGACACTAACTATGGCTACACCTTC. Translation gives CASMDTNYGYTF. This rearrangement joins TRBV28 to TRBJ1-2; possible D gene TRBD1, 5 bases. V lost 7 bases and J 0 bases, leaving 6 bases between the germline ends. CDR1 and CDR2 (germline): MDHEN, SYDVKM. There are 12 residues in the CDR3.

This sequence joins TRBV2 and TRBJ2-3; 15 positions agree with TRBD2. The V segment lost 4 bases and the J segment 6 bases; nucleotides outside the gene matches: 5. The CDR3 sequence is 16 residues long. Germline V gene lookup returns CDR1 SNHLY and CDR2 FYNNEI. As DNA, the CDR3 is TGTGCCAGCAGTGTATACGGGACTAGCGGGAGGGATACGCAGTATTTT. Translated, it gives CASSVYGTSGRDTQYF.

The chain has TRBV19 and TRBJ1-1, with 7 positions matching TRBD1. The CDR3 is 10 residues long. The trim removed 8 bases at V and 7 bases at J, leaving 1 base unmatched. Germline V gene data show CDR1 as LNHDA and CDR2 as SQIVND (reference sequence). Here the CDR3 DNA reads TGTGCCAGTGGACAGGTTGAAGCTTTCTTT. Protein product: CASGQVEAFF.

The chain joins TRBV19 to TRBJ2-7; perhaps TRBD2 as D (5 bases). V lost 5 bases and J 0 bases, leaving 8 bases between the germline ends. Germline loops: CDR1 LNHDA, CDR2 SQIVND (reference sequence). CDR3 length: 13 residues. As DNA, the CDR3 is TGTGCCAGTAGTCATGCGGGCTCCTACGAGCAGTACTTC. The encoded protein is CASSHAGSYEQYF. The full variable domain, its missing parts supplied by reference TRBV19 and TRBJ2-7, is DGGITQSPKYLFRKEGQNVTLSCEQNLNHDAMYWYRQDPGQGLRLIYYSQIVNDFQKGDIAEGYSVSREKKESFPLTVTSAQKNPTAFYLCASSHAGSYEQYFGPGTRLTVT.

Of note for this clone: Other nucleotide sequences from this sample produce the same CDR3. The genes are TRBV4-3 and TRBJ2-7; D may be TRBD1 (6 bases). Germline V CDR1 and CDR2: LGHNA, YSLEER. The CDR3 length is 13 residues. Trimming took 0 bases from V and 3 from J, leaving 6 bases between them. DNA for the CDR3: TGCGCCAGCAGCCAAGAAGGGGGCTACGAGCAGTACTTC. It is translated as CASSQEGGYEQYF.

This sequence joins TRBV21-1 and TRBJ1-1; no DNA check was done on the table's D call, TRBD1. TRBV21-1 is noted as a pseudogene. CDR3 size: 15 residues. The CDR3 region is CASSTGQSAVTEAFF. CDR3 nucleotides: TGTGCCAGCAGCACGGGACAGTCGGCAGTCACTGAAGCTTTCTTT.

This clone was counted only a few times. The chain links TRBV7-8 to TRBJ1-2; no clear D gene. The CDR3 loop spans 19 amino acids. V dropped 1 base and J dropped 0 bases, with 21 bases sitting between them. In germline, CDR1 is SGHVS, CDR2 FQNEAQ. CDR3 nucleotide sequence: TGTGCCAGCAGCTTAGTGATTCTCCCAACGCAGGAAGCTAACTATGGCTACACCTTC. It encodes CASSLVILPTQEANYGYTF.

The chain joins TRBV28 to TRBJ2-7; D may be TRBD1 or TRBD2 (6 bases each). Germline CDR1 and CDR2: MDHEN and SYDVKM. The V end lost 6 bases, the J end lost 2 bases, and 14 bases lay between the germline ends. The CDR3 consists of 14 residues. The CDR3 region is CASSPLGGAYEQYF. The CDR3 nucleotides are TGTGCCAGCAGCCCCCTCGGGGGCGCCTACGAGCAGTACTTC.

The chain couples TRBV19 to TRBJ2-4, with unresolved D. V lost 6 bases to trimming and J lost 0 bases, with 9 bases between them. Germline CDR1 LNHDA, CDR2 SQIVND (reference sequence). The CDR3 has 14 amino acids. DNA for the CDR3: TGTGCCAGTAGCGCGACAAAAGCCAAAAACATTCAGTACTTC. Protein sequence: CASSATKAKNIQYF.

This rearrangement joins TRBV29-1 to TRBJ2-5; 11 nucleotides match TRBD2. The CDR3 consists of 14 residues. The ends lost 8 bases at V and 2 bases at J; junction bases unmatched: 7. Per the germline V gene, CDR1 is SQVTM and CDR2 is ANQGSEA. CDR3 sequence (DNA): TGCAGCTCTATTTGGACTAGCGGGCAAGAGACCCAGTACTTC. Amino acids: CSSIWTSGQETQYF. Supplemented by reference TRBV29-1 and TRBJ2-5, the full variable domain reads SAVISQKPSRDICQRGTSLTIQCQVDSQVTMMFWYRQQPGQSLTLIATANQGSEATYESGFVIDKFPISRPNLTFSTLTVSNMSPEDSSIYLCSSIWTSGQETQYFGPGTRLLVL.

The rearrangement joins TRBV19 to TRBJ1-2; no clear D gene. Trimming removed 1 base from V and 8 bases from J, with 11 bases in between. Germline V gene lookup returns CDR1 LNHDA and CDR2 SQIVND (reference sequence). The CDR3 is 13 residues long. This CDR3 reads CASSIATRGGYTF. Written as DNA, the CDR3 is TGTGCCAGTAGTATAGCTACCCGTGGGGGCTACACCTTC.

This sequence joins TRBV29-1 and TRBJ2-5; D perhaps matches TRBD2 (6 bases). Deletions cut 5 bases from V and 2 bases from J, with 15 bases between. Germline V CDR1 and CDR2: SQVTM, ANQGSEA. The CDR3 has 14 amino acids. The CDR3 sequence is CSVSVAEKQETQYF. The CDR3 DNA reads as TGCAGCGTTAGTGTAGCGGAGAAACAAGAGACCCAGTACTTC. Filled out from reference TRBV29-1 and TRBJ2-5, the complete variable domain reads SAVISQKPSRDICQRGTSLTIQCQVDSQVTMMFWYRQQPGQSLTLIATANQGSEATYESGFVIDKFPISRPNLTFSTLTVSNMSPEDSSIYLCSVSVAEKQETQYFGPGTRLLVL.

This chain uses TRBV9 with TRBJ2-5; maybe TRBD1 (6 bases). The germline V and J ends were trimmed by 2 bases and 5 bases, with 19 bases remaining between them. The germline V gene has CDR1 SGDLS and CDR2 YYNGEE. CDR3 length: 16 residues. The CDR3 nucleotides are TGTGCCAGCAGCGTTGGGGTTCTGGAGCAGGGGGAGACCCAGTACTTC. Translating it yields CASSVGVLEQGETQYF.

This CDR3 is CASSLEPGGYYEQYF. The CDR3 coding sequence is TGTGCCAGCAGCTTAGAGCCAGGGGGATACTACGAGCAGTACTTC. The rearrangement links TRBV7-2 to TRBJ2-7; the match to TRBD1 covers 7 bases. The CDR3 runs 15 residues. V lost 1 base and J lost 3; bases outside the gene matches: 6. Germline lookup yields CDR1 SGHTA and CDR2 FQGNSA.

The chain uses TRBV2 and TRBJ2-7; tentatively, D is TRBD1 (5 bases). With 7 bases removed from V and 4 bases from J, the gap between germline ends came to 11 bases. Germline V gene data show CDR1 as SNHLY and CDR2 as FYNNEI. CDR3 size: 12 residues. The CDR3 coding sequence is TGTGCCAGCAAGGCAGGGTATTACGAGCAGTACTTC. Translating it yields CASKAGYYEQYF. The variable domain in full, with the rest retrieved from reference TRBV2 and TRBJ2-7, is EPEVTQTPSHQVTQMGQEVILRCVPISNHLYFYWYRQILGQKVEFLVSFYNNEISEKSEIFDDQFSVERPDGSNFTLKIRSTKLEDSAMYFCASKAGYYEQYFGPGTRLTVT.

Only a few counts were recorded for this clone. The V and J genes are TRBV4-1 and TRBJ2-1; TRBD2 matches at 8 bases. The germline V gene has CDR1 MGHRA and CDR2 YSYEKL. This CDR3 contains 16 residues. V was pared by 0 bases and J by 12 bases, with 13 bases of the junction left unmatched. The CDR3 loop reads CASSQEWGLAGFGQFF. Written as DNA, the CDR3 is TGCGCCAGCAGCCAAGAATGGGGCCTAGCGGGCTTTGGGCAGTTCTTC.

The chain uses TRBV2 and TRBJ1-1; unclear D gene. The V end was cut by 7 bases, the J end by 1 base, with 7 bases between. CDR3 length: 12 amino acids. Germline V gene data show CDR1 as SNHLY and CDR2 as FYNNEI. CDR3 protein: CASIRGNTEAFF. The CDR3 bases are TGTGCCAGCATACGGGGGAACACTGAAGCTTTCTTT.

V gene TRBV9 combines with J gene TRBJ2-5; 8 bases are shared with TRBD1. The CDR3 is 15 amino acids. Germline CDR1 and CDR2: SGDLS and YYNGEE. V trimming: 4 bases; J trimming: 4 bases; junction bases outside the gene matches: 9. The CDR3 loop reads CASSLRQGRGETQYF. In DNA, the CDR3 is TGTGCCAGCAGCTTACGACAGGGGCGGGGAGAGACCCAGTACTTC.

The chain recombines TRBV19 with TRBJ2-2, with D possibly called TRBD1 or TRBD2 (5 bases each). Looked up from germline, CDR1 is LNHDA and CDR2 is SQIVND (reference sequence). CDR3 length: 14 amino acids. V was trimmed by 7 bases and J by 2 bases, leaving 11 bases between them. The CDR3 is CASTLGPNTGELFF. In DNA, the CDR3 is TGTGCCAGTACCCTGGGACCAAACACCGGGGAGCTGTTTTTT.

The rearrangement links TRBV15 to TRBJ1-2; possible D gene TRBD1, 6 bases. V lost 3 bases and J 2 bases, leaving 16 bases between the germline ends. The CDR3 loop spans 16 amino acids. CDR1 and CDR2 from the germline V gene are LNHNV and YYDKDF (reference sequence). CDR3 nucleotides: TGTGCCACCAGCAGGGTCCTAGGACAGCCAAACTATGGCTACACCTTC. This sequence encodes CATSRVLGQPNYGYTF.

This rearrangement joins TRBV11-2 to TRBJ2-3; possible D gene TRBD2, 6 bases. The CDR3 contains 16 residues. Germline-derived CDR1 and CDR2 are SGHAT and FQNNGV. Trimming left V 2 bases short and J 5 bases short, with 17 bases between. CDR3 residues: CASSLRRDAHRDTQYF. The CDR3 DNA reads as TGTGCCAGCAGCTTACGGCGGGACGCCCATCGAGATACGCAGTATTTT.

The chain recombines TRBV6-5 with TRBJ1-3, with D uncertain. The V end lost 7 bases, the J end lost 1 base, and 5 bases lay between the germline ends. CDR3 length: 12 amino acids. In germline, CDR1 is MNHEY, CDR2 SVGAGI. The CDR3: CASIGSGNTIYF. As DNA, the CDR3 is TGTGCCAGCATCGGTTCTGGAAACACCATATATTTT.